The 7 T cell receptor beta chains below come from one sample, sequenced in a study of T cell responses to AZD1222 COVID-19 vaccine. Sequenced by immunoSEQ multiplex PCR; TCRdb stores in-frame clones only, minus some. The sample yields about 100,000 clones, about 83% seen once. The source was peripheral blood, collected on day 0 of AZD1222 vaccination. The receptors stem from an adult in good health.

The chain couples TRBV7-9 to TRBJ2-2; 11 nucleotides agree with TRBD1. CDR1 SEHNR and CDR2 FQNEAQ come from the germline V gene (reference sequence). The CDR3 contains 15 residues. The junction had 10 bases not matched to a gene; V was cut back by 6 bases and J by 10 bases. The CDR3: CASRRTGTGGEELFF. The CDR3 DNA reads TGTGCCAGCAGACGAACCGGGACAGGGGGTGAGGAGCTGTTTTTT.

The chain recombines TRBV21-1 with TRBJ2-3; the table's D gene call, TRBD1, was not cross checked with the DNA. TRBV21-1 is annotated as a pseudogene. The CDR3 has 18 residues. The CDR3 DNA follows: TGTGCCAGCAGCACCAACCACGGGGACAGGAGCAGCACAGATACGCAGTATTTT. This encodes CASSTNHGDRSSTDTQYF.

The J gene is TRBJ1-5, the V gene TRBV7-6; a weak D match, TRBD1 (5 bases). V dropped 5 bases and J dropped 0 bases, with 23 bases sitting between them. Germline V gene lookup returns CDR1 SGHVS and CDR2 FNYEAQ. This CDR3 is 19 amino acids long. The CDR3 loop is CASSIRGRVTRLSNQPQHF. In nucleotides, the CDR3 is TGTGCCAGCAGCATCCGGGGCCGCGTCACTCGTCTTAGCAATCAGCCCCAGCATTTT.

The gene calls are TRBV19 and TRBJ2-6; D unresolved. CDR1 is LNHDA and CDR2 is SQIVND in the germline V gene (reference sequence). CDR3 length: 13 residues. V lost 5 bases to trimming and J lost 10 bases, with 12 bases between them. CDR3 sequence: CASSLIPWNVLTF. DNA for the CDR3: TGTGCCAGTAGTCTTATTCCCTGGAACGTCCTGACTTTC.

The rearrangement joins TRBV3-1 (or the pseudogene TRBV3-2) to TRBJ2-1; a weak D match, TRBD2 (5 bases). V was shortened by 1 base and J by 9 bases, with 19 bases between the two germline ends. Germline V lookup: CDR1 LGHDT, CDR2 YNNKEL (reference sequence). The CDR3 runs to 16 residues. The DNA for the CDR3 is TGTGCCAGCAGCCAAGGGGCTAGCCTCAGCCCAAGTGAGCAGTTCTTC. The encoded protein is CASSQGASLSPSEQFF.

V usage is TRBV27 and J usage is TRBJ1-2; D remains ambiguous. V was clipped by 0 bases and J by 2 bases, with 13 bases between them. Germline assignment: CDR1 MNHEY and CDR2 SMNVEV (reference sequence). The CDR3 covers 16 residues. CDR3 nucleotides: TGTGCCAGCAGTTTATCGGGTGGAGGAGGAAACTATGGCTACACCTTC. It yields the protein CASSLSGGGGNYGYTF.

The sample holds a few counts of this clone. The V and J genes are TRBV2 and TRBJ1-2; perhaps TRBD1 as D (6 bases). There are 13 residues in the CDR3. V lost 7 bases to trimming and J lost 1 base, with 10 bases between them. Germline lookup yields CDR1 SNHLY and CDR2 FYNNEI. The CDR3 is CASTRGGNYGYTF. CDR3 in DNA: TGTGCCAGCACTAGAGGGGGTAACTATGGCTACACCTTC.